Reported below is one T cell receptor beta chain. Its target is not known. Because the CDR3's place on the DNA is in doubt, the DNA is left out and the CDR3 is given as listed by TCRdb. Using immunoSEQ multiplex PCR, the repertoire was profiled, and TCRdb retains in-frame clones only, with some absent. Counted here are under 75,000 clones, approximately 87% occurring once; the ten biggest clones make up around a fifth. The sample comes from a study of T cells in localized non-small cell lung cancer. General observations from the study: Analysis by sequencing included only one tumor region, so heterogeneity remains possible. Median approximately 61 top-100 tumor clones were shared with paired adjacent lung.

From its first to its last residue, the CDR3 has 14 amino acids. CDR1 and CDR2 (germline): LNHDA, SQIVND (reference sequence). The specimen was peripheral blood, collected before any cancer treatment. The chain recombines TRBV19 with TRBJ1-1. The clonotype comes from a male donor older than 55 with stage III squamous cell lung carcinoma. CDR3 residues: CASSMVAGGAEPFF.